This record covers a single TCR beta chain. The V and J ends lost 0 bases and 11 bases, in that order; junction bases with no gene match: 4. Germline V lookup: CDR1 SGDLS, CDR2 YYNGEE. The CDR3 covers 13 residues. The data belong to a study of blood T cell repertoires in COVID-19. Across the study: PBMCs, B-cell-depleted T cells, or T cells provided the cDNA or gDNA that made up the material.

Methods used by the authors: It was from reference gene primer amplification that nucleated cell counts were estimated. Assay: immunoSEQ multiplex PCR; the TCRdb copy retains only in-frame clones and omits some. V and J calls and clone size come straight from that table; D and trimming were deduced from the DNA. In the table there are 95,000 to 150,000 clones, more than 70% of which are singletons. The TCR originated in a human donor in a cohort sampled during active COVID-19. This chain joins TRBV9 and TRBJ2-1, with 8 bases aligning to TRBD2. Source material: peripheral blood. CDR3 sequence (DNA): TGTGCCAGCAGCGTAGTTGCGGGAGGCCAGCAGTTCTTC. Translating it yields CASSVVAGGQQFF.